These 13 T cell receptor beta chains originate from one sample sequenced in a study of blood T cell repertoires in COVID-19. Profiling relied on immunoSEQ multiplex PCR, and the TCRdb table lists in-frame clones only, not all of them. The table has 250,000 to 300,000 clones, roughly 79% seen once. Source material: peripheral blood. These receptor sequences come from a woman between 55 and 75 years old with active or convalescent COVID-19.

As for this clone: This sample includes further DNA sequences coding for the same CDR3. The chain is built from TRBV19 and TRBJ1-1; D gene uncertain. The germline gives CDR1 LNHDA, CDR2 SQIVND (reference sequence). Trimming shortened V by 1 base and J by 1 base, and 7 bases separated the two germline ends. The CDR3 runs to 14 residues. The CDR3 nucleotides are TGTGCCAGTAGTATAGGAGATAGGAACACTGAAGCTTTCTTT. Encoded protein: CASSIGDRNTEAFF.

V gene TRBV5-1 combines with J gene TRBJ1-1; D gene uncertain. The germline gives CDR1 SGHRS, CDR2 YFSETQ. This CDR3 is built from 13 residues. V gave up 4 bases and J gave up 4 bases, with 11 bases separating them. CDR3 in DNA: TGCGCCAGCAGCATCGACTCGATCACTGAAGCTTTCTTT. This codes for CASSIDSITEAFF.

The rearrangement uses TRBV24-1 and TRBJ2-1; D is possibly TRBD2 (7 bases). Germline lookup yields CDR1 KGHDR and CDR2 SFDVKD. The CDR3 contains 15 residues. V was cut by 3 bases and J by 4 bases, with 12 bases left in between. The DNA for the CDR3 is TGTGCCACCAGTGATGGGGGGGCCGTTTACAATGAGCAGTTCTTC. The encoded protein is CATSDGGAVYNEQFF.

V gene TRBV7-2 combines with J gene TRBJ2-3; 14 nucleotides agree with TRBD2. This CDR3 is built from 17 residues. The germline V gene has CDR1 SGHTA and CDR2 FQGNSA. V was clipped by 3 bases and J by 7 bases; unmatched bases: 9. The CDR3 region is CASSFPSGTSGGYTQYF. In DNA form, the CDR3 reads TGTGCCAGCAGCTTCCCCTCTGGGACTAGCGGGGGCTATACGCAGTATTTT.

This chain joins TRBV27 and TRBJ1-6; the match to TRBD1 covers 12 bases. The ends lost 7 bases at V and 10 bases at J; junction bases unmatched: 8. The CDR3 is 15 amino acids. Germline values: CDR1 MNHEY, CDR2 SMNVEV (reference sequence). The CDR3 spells CASTHWDRGRSPLHF. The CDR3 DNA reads TGTGCCAGCACCCATTGGGACAGGGGGCGATCACCCCTCCACTTT.

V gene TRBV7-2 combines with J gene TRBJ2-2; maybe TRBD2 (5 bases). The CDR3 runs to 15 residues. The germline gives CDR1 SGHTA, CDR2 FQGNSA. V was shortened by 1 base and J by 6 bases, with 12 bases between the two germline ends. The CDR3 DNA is TGTGCCAGCAGCTTAGTGACGGGGAGTCCCGGGGAGCTGTTTTTT. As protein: CASSLVTGSPGELFF. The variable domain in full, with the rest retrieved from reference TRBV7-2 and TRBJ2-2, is GAGVSQSPSNKVTEKGKDVELRCDPISGHTALYWYRQSLGQGLEFLIYFQGNSAPDKSGLPSDRFSAERTGGSVSTLTIQRTQQEDSAVYLCASSLVTGSPGELFFGEGSRLTVL.

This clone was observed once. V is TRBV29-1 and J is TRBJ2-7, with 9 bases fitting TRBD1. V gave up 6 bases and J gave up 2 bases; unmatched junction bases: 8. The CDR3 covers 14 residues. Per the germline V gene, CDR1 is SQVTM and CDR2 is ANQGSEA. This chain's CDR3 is CSVNGGTGTYEQYF. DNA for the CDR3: TGCAGCGTCAATGGGGGGACAGGGACCTACGAGCAGTACTTC.

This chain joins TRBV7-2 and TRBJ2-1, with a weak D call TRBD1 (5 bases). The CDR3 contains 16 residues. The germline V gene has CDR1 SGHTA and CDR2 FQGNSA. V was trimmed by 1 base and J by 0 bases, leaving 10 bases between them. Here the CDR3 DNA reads TGTGCCAGCAGCTTAGACAGGCTGAGCTCCTACAATGAGCAGTTCTTC. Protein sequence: CASSLDRLSSYNEQFF.

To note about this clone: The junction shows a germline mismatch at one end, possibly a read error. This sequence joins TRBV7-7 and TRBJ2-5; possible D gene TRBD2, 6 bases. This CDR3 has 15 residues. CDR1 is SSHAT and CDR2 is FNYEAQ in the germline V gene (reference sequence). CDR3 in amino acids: CASSLSTSAGGAQYF. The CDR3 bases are TGTGCTAGCAGCTTGTCAACGAGCGCCGGAGGGGCCCAGTACTTC.

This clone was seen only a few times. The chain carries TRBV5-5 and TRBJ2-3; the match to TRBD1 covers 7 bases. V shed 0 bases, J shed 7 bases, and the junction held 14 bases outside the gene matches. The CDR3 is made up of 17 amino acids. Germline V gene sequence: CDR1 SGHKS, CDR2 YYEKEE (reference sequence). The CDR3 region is CASSLATGAVLHHTQYF. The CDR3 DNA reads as TGTGCCAGCAGCTTGGCCACAGGGGCCGTGTTGCACCATACGCAGTATTTT.

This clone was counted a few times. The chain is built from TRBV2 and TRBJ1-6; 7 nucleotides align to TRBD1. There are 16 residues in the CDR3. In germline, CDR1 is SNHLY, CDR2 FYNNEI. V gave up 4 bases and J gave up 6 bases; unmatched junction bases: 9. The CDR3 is CASSGLGGAGNSPLHF. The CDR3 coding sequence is TGTGCCAGCAGTGGCCTAGGGGGCGCGGGTAATTCACCCCTCCACTTT. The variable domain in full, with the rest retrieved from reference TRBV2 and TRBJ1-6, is EPEVTQTPSHQVTQMGQEVILRCVPISNHLYFYWYRQILGQKVEFLVSFYNNEISEKSEIFDDQFSVERPDGSNFTLKIRSTKLEDSAMYFCASSGLGGAGNSPLHFGNGTRLTVT.

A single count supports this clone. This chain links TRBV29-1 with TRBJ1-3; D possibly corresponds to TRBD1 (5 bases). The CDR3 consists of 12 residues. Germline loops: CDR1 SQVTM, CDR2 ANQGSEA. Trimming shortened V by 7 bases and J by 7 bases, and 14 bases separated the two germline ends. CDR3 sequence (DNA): TGCAGCGGAGGGACTTGGGGGAACACCATATATTTT. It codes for CSGGTWGNTIYF.

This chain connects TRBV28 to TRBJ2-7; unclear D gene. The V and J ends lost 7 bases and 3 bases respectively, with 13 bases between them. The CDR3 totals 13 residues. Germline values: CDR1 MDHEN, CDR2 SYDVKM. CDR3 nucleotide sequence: TGTGCCAGCATGGTTGGTCAGGACTACGAGCAGTACTTC. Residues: CASMVGQDYEQYF.